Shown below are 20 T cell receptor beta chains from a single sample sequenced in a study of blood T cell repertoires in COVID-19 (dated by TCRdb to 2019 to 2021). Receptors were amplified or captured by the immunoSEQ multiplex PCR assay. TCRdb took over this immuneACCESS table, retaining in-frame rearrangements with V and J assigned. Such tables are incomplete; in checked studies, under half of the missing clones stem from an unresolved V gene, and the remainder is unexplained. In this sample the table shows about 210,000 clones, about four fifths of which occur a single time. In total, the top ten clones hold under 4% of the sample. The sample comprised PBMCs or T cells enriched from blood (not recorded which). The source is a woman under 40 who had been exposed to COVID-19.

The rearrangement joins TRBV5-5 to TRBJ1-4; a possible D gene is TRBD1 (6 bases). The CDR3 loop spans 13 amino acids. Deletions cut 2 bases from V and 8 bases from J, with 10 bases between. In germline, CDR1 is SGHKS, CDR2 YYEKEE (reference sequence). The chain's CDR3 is CASSLGTKEKLFF. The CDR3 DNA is TGTGCCAGCAGCTTAGGGACAAAAGAAAAACTGTTTTTT.

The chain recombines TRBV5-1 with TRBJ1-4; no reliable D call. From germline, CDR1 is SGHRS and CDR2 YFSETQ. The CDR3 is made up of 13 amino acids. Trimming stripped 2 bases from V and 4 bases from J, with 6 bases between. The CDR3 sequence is CASSLPSNEKLFF. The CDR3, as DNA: TGCGCCAGCAGCTTACCTAGTAATGAAAAACTGTTTTTT. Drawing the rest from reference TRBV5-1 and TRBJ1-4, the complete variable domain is KAGVTQTPRYLIKTRGQQVTLSCSPISGHRSVSWYQQTPGQGLQFLFEYFSETQRNKGNFPGRFSGRQFSNSRSEMNVSTLELGDSALYLCASSLPSNEKLFFGSGTQLSVL.

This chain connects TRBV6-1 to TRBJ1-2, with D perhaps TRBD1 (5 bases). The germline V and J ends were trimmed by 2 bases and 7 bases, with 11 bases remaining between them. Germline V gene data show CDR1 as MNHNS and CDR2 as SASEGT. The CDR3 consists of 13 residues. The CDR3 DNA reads TGTGCCAGCAGTGAATTAGGGGTTCGTGGCTACACCTTC. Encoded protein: CASSELGVRGYTF.

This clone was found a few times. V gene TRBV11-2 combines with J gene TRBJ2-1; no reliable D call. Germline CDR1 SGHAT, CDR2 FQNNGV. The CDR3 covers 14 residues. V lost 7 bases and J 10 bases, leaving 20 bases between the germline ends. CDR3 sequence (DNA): TGTGCCAGCACTTTCCCTTGGCTCAGGAAGGAGCAGTTCTTC. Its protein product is CASTFPWLRKEQFF.

The CDR3 spells CASSRWTASNEKLFF. The CDR3, as DNA: TGTGCCAGCAGTCGTTGGACAGCAAGTAATGAAAAACTGTTTTTT. V gene TRBV6-5 combines with J gene TRBJ1-4; tentatively, D is TRBD1 (6 bases). Germline CDR1 is MNHEY and CDR2 is SVGAGI. This CDR3 has 15 amino acids. Trimming shortened V by 5 bases and J by 4 bases, and 14 bases separated the two germline ends.

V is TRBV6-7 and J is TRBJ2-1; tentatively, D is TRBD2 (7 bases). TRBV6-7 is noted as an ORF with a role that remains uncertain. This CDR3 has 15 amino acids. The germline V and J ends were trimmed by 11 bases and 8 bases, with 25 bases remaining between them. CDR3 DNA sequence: TGTGCCCTATTTGGCGGCGGGGGCCCAAGGGATGAGCAGTTCTTC. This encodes CALFGGGGPRDEQFF.

The CDR3 DNA reads TGTGCCAGCAGTTTCTTCGGGACAGGCAGCACAGATACGCAGTATTTT. Translated, it gives CASSFFGTGSTDTQYF. The chain has TRBV27 and TRBJ2-3; 8 nucleotides line up with TRBD1. Germline V gene data show CDR1 as MNHEY and CDR2 as SMNVEV (reference sequence). The V and J ends lost 3 bases and 0 bases, in that order; junction bases with no gene match: 5. The CDR3 runs to 16 residues.

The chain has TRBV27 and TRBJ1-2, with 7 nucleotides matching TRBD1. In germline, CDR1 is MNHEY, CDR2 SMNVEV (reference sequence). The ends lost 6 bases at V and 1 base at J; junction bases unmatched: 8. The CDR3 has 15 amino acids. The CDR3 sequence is CASRFEGGGNYGYTF. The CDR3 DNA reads TGTGCCAGCAGATTTGAAGGGGGCGGTAACTATGGCTACACCTTC.

The CDR3 here is CAWRTDGNSPLHF. The CDR3, as DNA: TGTGCCTGGAGGACAGACGGGAATTCACCCCTCCACTTT. This chain joins TRBV30 and TRBJ1-6; a possible D gene is TRBD1 (5 bases). The germline V gene has CDR1 GTSNPN and CDR2 SVGIG (reference sequence). This CDR3 comprises 13 residues. Trimming removed 3 bases from V and 7 bases from J, with 10 bases in between.

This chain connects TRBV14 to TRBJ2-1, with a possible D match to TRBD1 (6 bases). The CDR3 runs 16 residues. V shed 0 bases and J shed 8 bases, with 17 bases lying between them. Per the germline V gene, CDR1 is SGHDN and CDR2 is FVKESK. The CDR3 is CASSQDHRVGFDEQFF. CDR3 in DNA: TGTGCCAGCAGCCAAGATCACAGGGTGGGATTCGATGAGCAGTTCTTC. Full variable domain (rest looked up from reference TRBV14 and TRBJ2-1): EAGVTQFPSHSVIEKGQTVTLRCDPISGHDNLYWYRRVMGKEIKFLLHFVKESKQDESGMPNNRFLAERTGGTYSTLKVQPAELEDSGVYFCASSQDHRVGFDEQFFGPGTRLTVL.

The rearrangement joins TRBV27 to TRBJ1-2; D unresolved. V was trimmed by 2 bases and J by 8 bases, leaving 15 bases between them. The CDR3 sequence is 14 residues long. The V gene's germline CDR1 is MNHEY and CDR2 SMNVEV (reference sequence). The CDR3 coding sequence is TGTGCCAGCAGTTTACAGTCCCCTAGGGAGGGCTACACCTTC. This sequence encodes CASSLQSPREGYTF.

Here the CDR3 DNA reads TGTGCCACCAGCAGGGTAAGACAGGGGGCGCTAAATGAGCAGTTCTTC. Translating it yields CATSRVRQGALNEQFF. The chain has TRBV15 and TRBJ2-1, with 10 bases lining up with TRBD1. CDR3 length: 16 residues. CDR1 LNHNV and CDR2 YYDKDF come from the germline V gene (reference sequence). V was pared by 3 bases and J by 7 bases, with 9 bases of the junction left unmatched.

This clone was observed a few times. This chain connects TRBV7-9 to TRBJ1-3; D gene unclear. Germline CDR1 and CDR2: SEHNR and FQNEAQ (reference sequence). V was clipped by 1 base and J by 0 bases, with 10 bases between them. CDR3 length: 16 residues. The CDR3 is CASSLGGVYSGNTIYF. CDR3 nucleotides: TGTGCCAGCAGCTTAGGAGGCGTTTACTCTGGAAACACCATATATTTT.

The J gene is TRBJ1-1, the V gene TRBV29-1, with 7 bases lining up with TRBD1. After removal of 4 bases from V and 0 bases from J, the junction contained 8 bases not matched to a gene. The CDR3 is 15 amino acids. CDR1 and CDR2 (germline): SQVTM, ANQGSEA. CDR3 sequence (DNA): TGCAGCGTTGGGCCGGGACAGCATATGAACACTGAAGCTTTCTTT. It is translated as CSVGPGQHMNTEAFF.

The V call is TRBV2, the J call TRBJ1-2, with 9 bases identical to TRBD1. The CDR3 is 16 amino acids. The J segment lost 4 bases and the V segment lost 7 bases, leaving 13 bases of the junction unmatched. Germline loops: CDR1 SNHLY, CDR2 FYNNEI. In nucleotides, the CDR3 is TGTGCCAGCAACAGTCCGGGACAGGGATCGGGCTATGGCTACACCTTC. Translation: CASNSPGQGSGYGYTF.

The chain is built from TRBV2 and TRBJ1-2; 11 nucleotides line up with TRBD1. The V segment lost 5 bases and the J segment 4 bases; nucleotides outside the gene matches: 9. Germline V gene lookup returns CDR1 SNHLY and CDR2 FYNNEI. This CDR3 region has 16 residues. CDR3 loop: CASSHGGTGGIYGYTF. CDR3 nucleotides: TGTGCCAGCAGTCACGGAGGGACAGGGGGAATCTATGGCTACACCTTC.

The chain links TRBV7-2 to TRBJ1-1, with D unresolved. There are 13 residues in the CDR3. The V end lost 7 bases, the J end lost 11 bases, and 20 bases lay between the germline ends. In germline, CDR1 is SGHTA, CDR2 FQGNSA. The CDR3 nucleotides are TGTGCCAGCACCCAGGATGGCCGATCCCTGGCTTTCTTT. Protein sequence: CASTQDGRSLAFF.

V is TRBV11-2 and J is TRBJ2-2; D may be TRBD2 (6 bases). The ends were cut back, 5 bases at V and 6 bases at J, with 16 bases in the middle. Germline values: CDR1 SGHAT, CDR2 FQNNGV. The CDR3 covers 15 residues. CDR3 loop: CASSAEPTSSGELFF. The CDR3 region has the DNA TGTGCCAGCAGCGCAGAACCGACTAGTTCCGGGGAGCTGTTTTTT.

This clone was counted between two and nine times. CDR3 residues: CASSAPRKNTEAFF. The CDR3 DNA follows: TGTGCCAGCAGCGCCCCTAGGAAGAACACTGAAGCTTTCTTT. V usage is TRBV5-8 and J usage is TRBJ1-1; D unclear. The V gene lost 4 bases and the J gene lost 1 base, with 11 bases spanning the gap. The CDR3 length is 14 residues. Germline V gene lookup returns CDR1 SGHTS and CDR2 YDEGEE. Complete variable domain (other parts from reference TRBV5-8 and TRBJ1-1): EAGVTQSPTHLIKTRGQQATLRCSPISGHTSVYWYQQALGLGLQFLLWYDEGEERNRGNFPPRFSGRQFPNYSSELNVNALELEDSALYLCASSAPRKNTEAFFGQGTRLTVV.

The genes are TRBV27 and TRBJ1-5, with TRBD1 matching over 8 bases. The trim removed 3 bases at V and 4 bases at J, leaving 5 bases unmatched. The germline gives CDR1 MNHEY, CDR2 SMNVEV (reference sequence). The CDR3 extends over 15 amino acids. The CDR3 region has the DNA TGTGCCAGCAGTTTCTCAGGGGGCCCGAATCAGCCCCAGCATTTT. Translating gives CASSFSGGPNQPQHF.